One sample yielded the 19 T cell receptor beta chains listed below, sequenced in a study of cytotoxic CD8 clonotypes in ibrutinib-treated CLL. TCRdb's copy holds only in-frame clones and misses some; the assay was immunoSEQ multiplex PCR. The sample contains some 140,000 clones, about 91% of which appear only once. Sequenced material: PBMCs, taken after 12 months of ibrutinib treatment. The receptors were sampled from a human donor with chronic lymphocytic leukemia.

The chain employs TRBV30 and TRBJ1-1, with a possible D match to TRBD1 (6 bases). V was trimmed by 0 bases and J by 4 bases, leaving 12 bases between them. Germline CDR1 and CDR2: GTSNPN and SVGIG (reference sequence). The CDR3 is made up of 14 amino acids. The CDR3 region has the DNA TGTGCCTGGAGTGTACAGGTGGGGGCCACTGAAGCTTTCTTT. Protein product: CAWSVQVGATEAFF.

CDR3 protein: CASSQGLAGGSTGELFF. For the CDR3, the DNA is TGTGCCAGCAGCCAAGGGCTAGCGGGAGGATCAACCGGGGAGCTGTTTTTT. The chain recombines TRBV5-6 with TRBJ2-2; TRBD2 aligns across 11 bases. This CDR3 comprises 17 residues. V gave up 4 bases and J gave up 5 bases; unmatched junction bases: 10. Germline V gives CDR1 SGHDT, CDR2 YYEEEE.

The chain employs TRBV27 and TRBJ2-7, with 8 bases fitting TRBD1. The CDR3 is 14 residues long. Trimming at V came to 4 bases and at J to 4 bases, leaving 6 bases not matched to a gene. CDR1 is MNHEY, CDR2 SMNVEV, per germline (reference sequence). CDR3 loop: CASSYSGGSYEQYF. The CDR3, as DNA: TGTGCCAGCAGTTACTCAGGGGGCTCTTACGAGCAGTACTTC.

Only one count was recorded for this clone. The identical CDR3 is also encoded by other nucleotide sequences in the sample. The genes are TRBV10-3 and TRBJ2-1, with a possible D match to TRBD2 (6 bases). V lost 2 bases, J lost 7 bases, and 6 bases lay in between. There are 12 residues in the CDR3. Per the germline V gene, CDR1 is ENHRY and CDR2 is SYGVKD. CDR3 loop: CAISEGGNEQFF. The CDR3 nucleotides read TGTGCCATCAGTGAGGGAGGGAATGAGCAGTTCTTC.

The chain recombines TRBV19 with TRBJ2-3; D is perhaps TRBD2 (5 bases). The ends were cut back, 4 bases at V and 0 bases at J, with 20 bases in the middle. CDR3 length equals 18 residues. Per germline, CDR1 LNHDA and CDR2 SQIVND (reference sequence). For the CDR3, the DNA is TGTGCCAGTAGTAGGACCGAAAGGCGGGTAGCCAGCACAGATACGCAGTATTTT. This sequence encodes CASSRTERRVASTDTQYF.

CDR3 protein: CASSRGTSAYNEQFF. CDR3 nucleotide sequence: TGTGCCAGCAGCCGTGGGACTAGCGCTTACAATGAGCAGTTCTTC. The rearrangement joins TRBV7-9 to TRBJ2-1; 10 bases match TRBD2. Germline V gives CDR1 SEHNR, CDR2 FQNEAQ (reference sequence). This CDR3 is built from 15 residues. V shed 5 bases, J shed 4 bases, and the junction held 5 bases outside the gene matches.

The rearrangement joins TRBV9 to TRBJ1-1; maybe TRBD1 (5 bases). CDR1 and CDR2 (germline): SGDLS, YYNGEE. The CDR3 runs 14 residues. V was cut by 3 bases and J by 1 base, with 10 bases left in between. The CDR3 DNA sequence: TGTGCCAGCAGCGGTAATGGACAGAACACTGAAGCTTTCTTT. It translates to CASSGNGQNTEAFF.

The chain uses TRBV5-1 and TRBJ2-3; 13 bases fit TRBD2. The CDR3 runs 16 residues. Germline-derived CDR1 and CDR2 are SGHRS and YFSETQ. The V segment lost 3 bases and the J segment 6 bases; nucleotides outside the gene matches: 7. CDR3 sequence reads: CASSYSGTSGIDTQYF. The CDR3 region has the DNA TGCGCCAGCAGCTATTCGGGGACTAGCGGGATTGATACGCAGTATTTT.

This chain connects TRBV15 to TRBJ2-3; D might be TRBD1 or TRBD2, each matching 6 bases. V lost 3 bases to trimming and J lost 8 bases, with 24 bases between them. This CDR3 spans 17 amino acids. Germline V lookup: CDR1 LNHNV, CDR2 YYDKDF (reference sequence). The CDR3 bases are TGTGCCACCAGCAGCCTGTCAGGACAGCGGGCCCTGGGTACGCAGTATTTT. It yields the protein CATSSLSGQRALGTQYF.

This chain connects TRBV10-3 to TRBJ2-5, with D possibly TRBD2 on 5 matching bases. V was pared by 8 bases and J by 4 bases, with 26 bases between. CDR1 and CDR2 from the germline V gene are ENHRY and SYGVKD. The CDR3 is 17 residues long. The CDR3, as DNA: TGTGCCATCGCCCCGCCGGGGTCGGGAAATAGGGTAGAGACCCAGTACTTC. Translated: CAIAPPGSGNRVETQYF.

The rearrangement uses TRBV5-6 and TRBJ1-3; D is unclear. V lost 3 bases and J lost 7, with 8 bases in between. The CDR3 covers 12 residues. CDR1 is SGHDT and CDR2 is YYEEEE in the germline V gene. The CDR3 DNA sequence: TGTGCCAGCAGCTACGATTCCAACACCATATATTTT. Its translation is CASSYDSNTIYF.

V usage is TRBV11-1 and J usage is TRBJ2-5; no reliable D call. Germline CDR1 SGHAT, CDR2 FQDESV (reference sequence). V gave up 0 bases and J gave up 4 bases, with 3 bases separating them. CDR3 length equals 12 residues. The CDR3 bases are TGTGCCAGCAGCTTAGCCGGAGAGACCCAGTACTTC. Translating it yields CASSLAGETQYF.

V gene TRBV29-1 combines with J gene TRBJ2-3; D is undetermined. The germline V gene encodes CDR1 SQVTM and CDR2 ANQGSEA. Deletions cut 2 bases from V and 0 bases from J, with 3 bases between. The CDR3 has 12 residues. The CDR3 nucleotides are TGCAGCGTTGAAAGTAGCACAGATACGCAGTATTTT. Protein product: CSVESSTDTQYF.

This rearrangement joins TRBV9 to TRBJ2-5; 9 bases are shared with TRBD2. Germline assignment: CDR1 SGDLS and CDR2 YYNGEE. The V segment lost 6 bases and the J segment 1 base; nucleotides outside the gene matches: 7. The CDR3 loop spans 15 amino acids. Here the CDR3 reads CASTASGATQETQYF. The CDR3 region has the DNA TGTGCCAGCACAGCTAGCGGGGCCACCCAAGAGACCCAGTACTTC.

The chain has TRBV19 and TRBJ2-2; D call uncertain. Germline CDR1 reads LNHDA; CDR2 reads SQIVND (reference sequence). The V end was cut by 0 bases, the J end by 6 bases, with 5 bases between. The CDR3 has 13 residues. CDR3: CASSIDASGELFF. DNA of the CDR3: TGTGCCAGTAGTATAGATGCGTCCGGGGAGCTGTTTTTT.

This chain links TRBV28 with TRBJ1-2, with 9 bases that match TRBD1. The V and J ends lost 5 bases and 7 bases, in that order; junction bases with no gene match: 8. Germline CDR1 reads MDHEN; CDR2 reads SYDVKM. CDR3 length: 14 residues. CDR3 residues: CASSGTGRMLGYTF. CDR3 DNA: TGTGCCAGCAGTGGGACAGGGAGGATGCTTGGCTACACCTTC.

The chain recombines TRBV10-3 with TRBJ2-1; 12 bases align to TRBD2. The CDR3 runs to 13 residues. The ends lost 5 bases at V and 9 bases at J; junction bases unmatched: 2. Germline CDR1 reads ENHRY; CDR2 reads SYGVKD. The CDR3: CAISLAGGGEQFF. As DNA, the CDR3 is TGTGCCATCAGTCTAGCGGGAGGGGGTGAGCAGTTCTTC.

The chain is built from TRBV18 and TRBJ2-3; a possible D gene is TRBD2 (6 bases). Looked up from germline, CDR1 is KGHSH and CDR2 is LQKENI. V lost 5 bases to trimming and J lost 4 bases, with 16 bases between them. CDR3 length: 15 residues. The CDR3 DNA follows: TGTGCCAGCTCAAGGCGGGACCCAAAGGCAGATACGCAGTATTTT. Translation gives CASSRRDPKADTQYF.

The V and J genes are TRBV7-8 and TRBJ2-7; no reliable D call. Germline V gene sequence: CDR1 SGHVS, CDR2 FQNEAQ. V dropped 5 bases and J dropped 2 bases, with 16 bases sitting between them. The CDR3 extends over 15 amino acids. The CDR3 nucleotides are TGTGCCAGCAGCCCTCTCAATACTGGCACCTACGAGCAGTACTTC. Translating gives CASSPLNTGTYEQYF.